These T cell receptor beta chains were read from a single sample in a study of PD-L1 blockade in urothelial cancer. Produced via immunoSEQ multiplex PCR; TCRdb's table is partial and in-frame only. The sample holds approximately 100,000 clones, roughly nine tenths seen once. The specimen was PBMCs, collected around atezolizumab (anti-PD-L1) treatment. Receptor source: a woman of 80 years or more with urothelial cancer. CDR3s include the opening cysteine and the closing phenylalanine or tryptophan. A D gene is named only where the DNA matches it firmly. Size is stated for part of the rows, as once, few or many counts, or as a class when the clone is expanded.

size | J | D | V | CDR3 | DNA
. | TRBJ2-7 | . | TRBV10-3 | CATGYLYEQYF | TGTGCCACAGGGTACCTTTACGAGCAGTACTTC
. | TRBJ1-1 | TRBD1 | TRBV2 | CASMGIQGGEAFF | TGTGCCAGCATGGGAATACAGGGGGGTGAAGCTTTCTTT
. | TRBJ2-1 | TRBD1 | TRBV5-1 | CASSPYGQGARNEQFF | TGCGCCAGCAGCCCATACGGGCAGGGGGCGCGGAATGAGCAGTTCTTC
. | TRBJ1-4 | . | TRBV5-6 | CASSLAGVANEKLFF | TGTGCCAGCAGCTTGGCCGGGGTTGCTAATGAAAAACTGTTTTTT
. | TRBJ2-3 | . | TRBV5-1 | CASKGAGTDTQYF | TGCGCCAGCAAAGGGGCTGGGACAGATACGCAGTATTTT
. | TRBJ2-6 | . | TRBV28 | CASSSYLTGIGANVLTF | TGTGCCAGCAGTTCCTATCTTACGGGGATTGGGGCCAACGTCCTGACTTTC
. | TRBJ2-3 | . | TRBV28 | CASLPPAGPRDTQYF | TGTGCCAGTTTGCCGCCGGCGGGACCTCGAGATACGCAGTATTTT
. | TRBJ1-2 | . | TRBV6-5 | CASSYEVNYGYTF | TGTGCCAGCAGTTACGAGGTGAACTATGGCTACACCTTC
few | TRBJ1-5 | TRBD1 | TRBV28 | CASRTGGDQPQHF | TGTGCCAGCCGGACAGGGGGTGATCAGCCCCAGCATTTT
. | TRBJ1-1 | . | TRBV6-1 | CASSEAGGTEAFF | TGTGCCAGCAGTGAAGCTGGGGGGACTGAAGCTTTCTTT
. | TRBJ1-4 | TRBD1 | TRBV15 | CATSRTGLGEKLFF | TGTGCCACCAGCAGGACAGGGTTGGGAGAAAAACTGTTTTTT
. | TRBJ1-1 | TRBD1 | TRBV28 | CASSLPHPGQGLGNTEAFF | TGTGCCAGCAGTTTACCTCATCCGGGACAGGGATTGGGGAACACTGAAGCTTTCTTT
. | TRBJ1-5 | TRBD1 | TRBV28 | CASSSRDRGKLYHQPQHF | TGTGCCAGCAGTTCCCGGGACAGGGGAAAACTGTACCATCAGCCCCAGCATTTT
. | TRBJ2-4 | TRBD2 | TRBV28 | CASNPRGAGSSKNIQYF | TGTGCCAGCAACCCCCGCGGAGCGGGATCCTCCAAAAACATTCAGTACTTC
. | TRBJ2-2 | TRBD2 | TRBV30 | CAQGTSGTVRLFF | TGTGCCCAAGGGACTAGCGGGACTGTAAGGCTGTTTTTT
. | TRBJ2-7 | TRBD2 | TRBV2 | CASSEARGQREGREQYF | TGTGCCAGCAGTGAAGCGAGGGGCCAGCGGGAGGGCCGTGAGCAGTACTTC
. | TRBJ2-3 | TRBD1 | TRBV4-2 | CASSHGDSYSTDTQYF | TGTGCCAGCAGCCACGGGGACAGTTATAGCACAGATACGCAGTATTTT
once | TRBJ1-2 | TRBD1 | TRBV7-9 | CASSLEAGQGYGYTF | TGTGCCAGCAGCTTAGAGGCCGGACAGGGCTATGGCTACACCTTC
. | TRBJ2-7 | TRBD2 | TRBV2 | CADDAGRATEQYF | TGTGCCGATGATGCGGGGAGGGCCACCGAGCAGTACTTC
. | TRBJ2-1 | . | TRBV27 | CASRTPGRKYNEQFF | TGTGCCAGCAGAACCCCGGGTAGAAAATACAATGAGCAGTTCTTC
. | TRBJ2-3 | TRBD2 | TRBV7-3 | CASSSPGGEDTQYF | TGTGCCAGCAGCTCCCCGGGGGGAGAAGATACGCAGTATTTT
once | TRBJ2-1 | TRBD2 | TRBV2 | CASSEGGTRLPGQFF | TGTGCCAGCAGTGAAGGGGGGACTAGGCTGCCAGGGCAGTTCTTC
. | TRBJ2-1 | . | TRBV11-3 | CASSLLSGVENNEQFF | TGTGCCAGCAGCTTATTGAGCGGAGTAGAGAACAATGAGCAGTTCTTC
. | TRBJ1-1 | TRBD1 | TRBV4-2 | CASSQGDRGGLGGSTEAFF | TGTGCCAGCAGCCAAGGGGACAGGGGAGGGTTAGGCGGTTCCACTGAAGCTTTCTTT
. | TRBJ1-1 | TRBD1 | TRBV5-1 | CASSLAQGGNTEAFF | TGCGCCAGCAGCTTGGCCCAGGGGGGGAACACTGAAGCTTTCTTT
. | TRBJ2-4 | TRBD1 | TRBV6-5 | CASTPDRLKNIQYF | TGTGCCAGCACCCCGGACAGGCTTAAAAACATTCAGTACTTC
. | TRBJ1-1 | TRBD1 | TRBV9 | CASRGTGSTEAFF | TGTGCCAGCAGGGGGACAGGGAGCACTGAAGCTTTCTTT
. | TRBJ2-2 | . | TRBV5-4 | CASSLVGVEGRELFF | TGTGCCAGCAGCTTGGTGGGAGTGGAAGGGCGGGAGCTGTTTTTT
few | TRBJ2-7 | TRBD2 | TRBV18 | CASSPGLAYSFYEQYF | TGTGCCAGCTCACCGGGACTAGCTTATAGTTTTTACGAGCAGTACTTC
. | TRBJ1-5 | TRBD1 | TRBV28 | CASSPRGQGDQPQHF | TGTGCCAGCAGTCCCCGAGGACAGGGAGACCAGCCCCAGCATTTT
. | TRBJ2-7 | . | TRBV10-3 | CAISVDSNEQYF | TGTGCCATCAGTGTAGATTCGAACGAGCAGTACTTC
. | TRBJ2-7 | . | TRBV28 | CASRGRISYEQYF | TGTGCCAGCAGGGGCAGGATCTCCTACGAGCAGTACTTC
. | TRBJ2-3 | TRBD2 | TRBV11-2 | CASSLTSGSGTDTQYF | TGTGCCAGCAGCTTAACTAGCGGGAGCGGGACAGATACGCAGTATTTT
. | TRBJ2-7 | . | TRBV5-1 | CASSNTGSSLEQYF | TGCGCCAGCAGCAATACCGGGAGCTCCCTCGAGCAGTACTTC
. | TRBJ2-4 | TRBD1 | TRBV28 | CASSSQGRGNIQYF | TGTGCCAGCAGTTCACAGGGGAGAGGGAACATTCAGTACTTC
. | TRBJ2-7 | TRBD1 | TRBV6-5 | CATSPSGQTYEQYF | TGTGCCACCTCCCCATCGGGACAGACCTACGAGCAGTACTTC
. | TRBJ2-7 | TRBD1 | TRBV6-1 | CASSEVISTGSYSYEQYF | TGTGCCAGCAGTGAAGTTATATCGACAGGGTCTTATTCCTACGAGCAGTACTTC
. | TRBJ2-3 | TRBD2 | TRBV7-9 | CASSLSGVAGGTTDTQYF | TGTGCCAGCAGCTTATCCGGAGTGGCGGGAGGGACCACAGATACGCAGTATTTT
. | TRBJ2-3 | TRBD2 | TRBV10-1 | CASSDPTSGRTDTQYF | TGCGCCAGCAGTGACCCCACTAGCGGTCGCACAGATACGCAGTATTTT
. | TRBJ2-7 | TRBD2 | TRBV19 | CASSIAAGGYEQYF | TGTGCCAGTAGTATAGCCGCGGGGGGCTACGAGCAGTACTTC
. | TRBJ1-2 | . | TRBV28 | CASWEANYGYTF | TGTGCCAGCTGGGAGGCGAACTATGGCTACACCTTC
. | TRBJ2-7 | . | TRBV19 | CASSIGYGAHYEQYF | TGTGCCAGTAGTATAGGATACGGAGCCCACTACGAGCAGTACTTC
. | TRBJ1-5 | . | TRBV10-3 | CAIRQGNQPQHF | TGTGCCATCAGACAGGGAAATCAGCCCCAGCATTTT
. | TRBJ1-2 | . | TRBV30 | CAWSGLRPNYGYTF | TGTGCCTGGAGTGGGTTGAGGCCAAACTATGGCTACACCTTC
. | TRBJ2-7 | TRBD2 | TRBV7-2 | CASSLRGRAGEQYF | TGTGCCAGCAGCTTACGCGGGAGGGCGGGCGAGCAGTACTTC
. | TRBJ1-2 | TRBD1 | TRBV6-5 | CASSDSGGQSYGYTF | TGTGCCAGCAGTGACTCTGGGGGACAGTCCTATGGCTACACCTTC
. | TRBJ2-1 | TRBD2 | TRBV6-5 | CASSFSSGTSGNEQFF | TGTGCCAGCAGTTTTTCCTCCGGGACTAGCGGCAATGAGCAGTTCTTC
. | TRBJ1-4 | TRBD1 | TRBV18 | CASSEGANNEKLFF | TGTGCCAGCTCAGAGGGGGCGAATAATGAAAAACTGTTTTTT